This TCR beta chain was documented in a study of vaccination and CD4 T cells after COVID-19. Trimming left V 9 bases short and J 3 bases short, with 20 bases between. CDR1 and CDR2 from the germline V gene are MNHNS and SASEGT. CDR3 size: 15 residues. On this clonotype: Its antigen is not identified.

As for treatment: approximately nine-day PBMC culture with coronavirus spike peptide pools or control peptides (ViraFEST assay). Oncomine TCR Beta short-read sequencing was applied to DNA from cultured CD4+ T cells. TCRdb called the PCR reads again in MiXCR, with one record for every CDR3 protein. Of 20,000 to 25,000 distinct CDR3 sequences in the sample, less than 50% were seen once. The sample in question was CD4+ T cells from blood, cultured in vitro, obtained before SARS-CoV-2 vaccination. The TCR originated in a human donor who had recovered from COVID-19. The chain is built from TRBV6-1 and TRBJ1-2; no reliable D call. The CDR3 protein is CASLGGVAGHYGYTF. In DNA form, the CDR3 reads TGTGCCAGTCTAGGTGGGGTAGCCGGTCACTATGGCTACACCTTC.